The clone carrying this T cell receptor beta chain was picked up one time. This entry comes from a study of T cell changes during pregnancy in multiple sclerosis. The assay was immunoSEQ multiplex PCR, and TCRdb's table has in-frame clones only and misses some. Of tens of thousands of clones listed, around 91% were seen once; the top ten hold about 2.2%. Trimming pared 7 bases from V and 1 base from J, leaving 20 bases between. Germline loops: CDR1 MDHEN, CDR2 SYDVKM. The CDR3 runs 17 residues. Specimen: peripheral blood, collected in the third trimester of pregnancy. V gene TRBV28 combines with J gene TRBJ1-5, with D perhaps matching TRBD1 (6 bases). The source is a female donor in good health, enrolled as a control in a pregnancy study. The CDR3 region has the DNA TGTGCCAGCACCCTGTTCGGGGGGCTAGGGAGCAATCAGCCCCAGCATTTT. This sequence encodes CASTLFGGLGSNQPQHF.